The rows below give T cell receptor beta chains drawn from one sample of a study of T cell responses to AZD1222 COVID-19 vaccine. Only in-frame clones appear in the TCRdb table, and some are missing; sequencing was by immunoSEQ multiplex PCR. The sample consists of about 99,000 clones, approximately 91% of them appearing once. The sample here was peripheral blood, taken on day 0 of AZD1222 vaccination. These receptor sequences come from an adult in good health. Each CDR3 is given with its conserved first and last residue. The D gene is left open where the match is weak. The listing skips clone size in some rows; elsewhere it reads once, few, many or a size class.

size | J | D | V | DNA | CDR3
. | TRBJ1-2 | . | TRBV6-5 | TGTGCCAGCAGACTACGGGGTGCTTCGGGCTATGGCTACACCTTC | CASRLRGASGYGYTF
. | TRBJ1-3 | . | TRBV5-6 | TGTGCCAGCAGCTTCTCGCGGGGAAACACCATATATTTT | CASSFSRGNTIYF
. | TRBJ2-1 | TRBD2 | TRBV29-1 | TGCAGCGTTGGGCCCGGACTAGCGGGAGGTTCGACCTACAATGAGCAGTTCTTC | CSVGPGLAGGSTYNEQFF
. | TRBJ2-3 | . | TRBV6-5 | TGTGCCAGCAAGGTGGGGGAAAGCACAGATACGCAGTATTTT | CASKVGESTDTQYF
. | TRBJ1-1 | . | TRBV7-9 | TGTGCCAGCAGCTTAGCAGCCACTGAAGCTTTCTTT | CASSLAATEAFF
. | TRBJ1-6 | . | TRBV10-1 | TGCGCCAGCAGTGCCGGGATTGCTTTCCCCCTCCACTTT | CASSAGIAFPLHF
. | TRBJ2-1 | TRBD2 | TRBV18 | TGTGCCAGCTCACCACTTGCTAGCGGGGGAGCGGGGGATGAGCAGTTCTTC | CASSPLASGGAGDEQFF
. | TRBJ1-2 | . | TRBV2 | TGTGCCAGCAGTTTGGACAGATCCTATGGCTACACCTTC | CASSLDRSYGYTF
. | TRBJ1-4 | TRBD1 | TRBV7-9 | TGTGCCAGCAGCTTAGGAGTAGACAGGGTTGGTGAAAAACTGTTTTTT | CASSLGVDRVGEKLFF
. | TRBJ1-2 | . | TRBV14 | TGTGCCAGCAGCCAAGAGGACTATGACAGCCGTTTAGGTGGCTACACCTTC | CASSQEDYDSRLGGYTF
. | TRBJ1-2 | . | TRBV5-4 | TGTGCCAGCAGCTTGGGGGGCAGCCCCACATGGTATGGCTACACCTTC | CASSLGGSPTWYGYTF
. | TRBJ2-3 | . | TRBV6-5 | TGTGCCAGCAGTTACTCCCATGGGACTAGCACAGATACGCAGTATTTT | CASSYSHGTSTDTQYF
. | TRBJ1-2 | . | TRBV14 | TGTGCCAGCAGCCCGGGGGTCGACTATGGCTACACCTTC | CASSPGVDYGYTF
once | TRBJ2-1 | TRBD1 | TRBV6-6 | TGTGCCAGCAGTTACGAGGGGGCCTCCTACAATGAGCAGTTCTTC | CASSYEGASYNEQFF
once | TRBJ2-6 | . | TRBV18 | TGTGCCAGCTCACCACCGGGAAGCTCTGGGGCCAACGTCCTGACTTTC | CASSPPGSSGANVLTF
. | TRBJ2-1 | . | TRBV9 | TGTGCCAGCAGCACCTTGGGGGCCCCACACAATGAGCAGTTCTTC | CASSTLGAPHNEQFF
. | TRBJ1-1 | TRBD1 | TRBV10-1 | TGCGCCAGCAGTGAGTCGCAGGGGGTCCCTTTCTTT | CASSESQGVPFF
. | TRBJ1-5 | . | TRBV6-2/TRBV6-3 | TGTGCCAGCAGTTACGGCCAGCGCGTGCAGCCCCAGCATTTT | CASSYGQRVQPQHF
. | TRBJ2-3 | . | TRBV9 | TGTGCCAGCAGCGGACTATCTGGGGGGGCCTACACAGATACGCAGTATTTT | CASSGLSGGAYTDTQYF
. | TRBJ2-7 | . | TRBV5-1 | TGCGCCAGCAGCTTGGACAGGTCACACATCGTCGAGCAGTACTTC | CASSLDRSHIVEQYF
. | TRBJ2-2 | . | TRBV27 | TGTGCCAGCAGTCCCTTTTTGAGTAGCGGCATAGTCAAGCTGTTTTTT | CASSPFLSSGIVKLFF
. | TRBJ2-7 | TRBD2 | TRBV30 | TGTGCCTGGAGTGTAACAAGCGGGGCCCACTCCTACGAGCAGTACTTC | CAWSVTSGAHSYEQYF
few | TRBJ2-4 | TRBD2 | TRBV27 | TGTGCCAGCAGTATCGTGGGGGGGGGAAACATTCAGTACTTC | CASSIVGGGNIQYF
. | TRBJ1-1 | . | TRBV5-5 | TGTGCCAGCAGCTTGGAGGCGTACACTGAAGCTTTCTTT | CASSLEAYTEAFF
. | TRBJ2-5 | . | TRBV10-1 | TGCGCCAGCAGTGAGTGGCGAGGACAAGAGACCCAGTACTTC | CASSEWRGQETQYF
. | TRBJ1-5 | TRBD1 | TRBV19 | TGTGCCAGTAGTAGAGGAGGGACAGTCCCGGCCCCAAGCAATCAGCCCCAGCATTTT | CASSRGGTVPAPSNQPQHF
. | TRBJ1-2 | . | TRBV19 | TGTGCCAGTAACGGGGGGTTGAGCTATGGCTACACCTTC | CASNGGLSYGYTF
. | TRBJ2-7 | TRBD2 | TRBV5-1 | TGCGCCAGCACCGGGACTAGCGGGTACGAGCAGTACTTC | CASTGTSGYEQYF
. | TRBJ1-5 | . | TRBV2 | TGTGCCAGCAGTGAGGAGAGCAATCAGCCCCAGCATTTT | CASSEESNQPQHF
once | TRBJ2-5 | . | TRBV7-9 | TGTGCCAGCAGCAGTTTGGGGGAAGAGACCCAGTACTTC | CASSSLGEETQYF
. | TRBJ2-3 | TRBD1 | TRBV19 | TGTGCCAGCGGACAGGGGAGCACAGATACGCAGTATTTT | CASGQGSTDTQYF
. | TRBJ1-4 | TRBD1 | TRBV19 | TGTGCCAGTAAAACCGGGACAGCTAATGAAAAACTGTTTTTT | CASKTGTANEKLFF
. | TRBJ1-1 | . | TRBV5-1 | TGCGCCAGCAGCTTGGACAGGGTTGCCACTGAAGCTTTCTTT | CASSLDRVATEAFF
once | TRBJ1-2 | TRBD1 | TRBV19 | TGTGCCAGTACTCGACAGGGGACAGCTAACTATGGCTACACCTTC | CASTRQGTANYGYTF
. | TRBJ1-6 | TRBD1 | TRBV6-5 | TGTGCCAGCAGTTACTTGGCAGGGGGCAATATTTCACCCCTCCACTTT | CASSYLAGGNISPLHF
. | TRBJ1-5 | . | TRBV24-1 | TGTGCCACCAGTGATCAGGGAACGGATCAGCCCCAGCATTTT | CATSDQGTDQPQHF
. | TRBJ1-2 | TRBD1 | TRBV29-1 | TGCAGCATACCAAGACCGGGACAGGGGGCATATGGCTACACCTTC | CSIPRPGQGAYGYTF
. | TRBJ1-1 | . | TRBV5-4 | TGTGCCAGCAGCTTGGTGGGGGTCAACACTGAAGCTTTCTTT | CASSLVGVNTEAFF
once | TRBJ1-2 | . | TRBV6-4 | TGTGCCAGCAGTGACGGGAGGAGCTATGGCTACACCTTC | CASSDGRSYGYTF
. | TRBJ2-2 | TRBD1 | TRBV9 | TGTGCCAGCAGCGTTCGGACAGGCGGCGGGGAGCTGTTTTTT | CASSVRTGGGELFF
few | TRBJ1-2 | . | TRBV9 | TGTGCCAGCAGCGGTCACGGGGACCTCCGCTACACCTTC | CASSGHGDLRYTF
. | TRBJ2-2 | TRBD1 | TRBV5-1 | TGCGCCAGCAGCTTGGAACAGGGGGCGAACGGGGAGCTGTTTTTT | CASSLEQGANGELFF